The 6 T cell receptor beta chains below come from one sample, sequenced in a study of cytomegalovirus exposure and HLA in healthy donors. Use of 60 Vbeta and 13 Jbeta primers characterized the PCR. Assay used: immunoSEQ multiplex PCR; TCRdb lists only in-frame clones, some missing. This repertoire shows fewer than 250,000 clones, 70% to 75% found once; its top ten account for approximately 5%. The sequencing input was PBMCs. The source of these receptors is a man aged 25 to 45 in good health and CMV-seropositive.

This clone was seen once. V usage is TRBV7-2 and J usage is TRBJ2-3; the D is unclear. This CDR3 region has 16 residues. V lost 6 bases and J lost 2, with 18 bases in between. Germline V gene lookup returns CDR1 SGHTA and CDR2 FQGNSA. The CDR3 is CASRLRSLPPTDTQYF. CDR3 nucleotides: TGTGCCAGCAGATTGCGCTCCCTGCCTCCCACAGATACGCAGTATTTT.

The chain is built from TRBV7-2 and TRBJ2-5; 11 bases are a match to TRBD2. V shed 1 base and J 5 bases; nucleotides not matched to a gene: 9. The germline V gene encodes CDR1 SGHTA and CDR2 FQGNSA. The CDR3 is made up of 17 amino acids. The CDR3 region has the DNA TGTGCCAGCAGCTTAGATTTAGCGGGGGGGCCGGGGGAGACCCAGTACTTC. Translated: CASSLDLAGGPGETQYF.

The chain carries TRBV5-1 and TRBJ1-2; TRBD1 might be the D (5 bases). Trimming left V 6 bases short and J 0 bases short, with 9 bases between. Germline CDR1 is SGHRS and CDR2 is YFSETQ. The CDR3 is made up of 13 amino acids. The CDR3 DNA sequence: TGCGCCAGCACCGACAGTGCTAACTATGGCTACACCTTC. This gives the protein CASTDSANYGYTF.

This clone is termed medium-sized. The chain carries TRBV4-1 and TRBJ2-1; a possible D gene is TRBD1 (5 bases). The V and J ends lost 1 base and 7 bases respectively, with 5 bases between them. CDR1 and CDR2 (germline): MGHRA, YSYEKL. The CDR3 covers 12 residues. The CDR3, as DNA: TGCGCCAGCAGCCAAGGACAGAATGAGCAGTTCTTC. The encoded protein is CASSQGQNEQFF.

This clone was found a few times. V gene TRBV4-2 combines with J gene TRBJ2-5, with TRBD2 identical over 8 bases. After removal of 0 bases from V and 1 base from J, the junction contained 7 bases not matched to a gene. Germline CDR1 reads LGHNA; CDR2 reads YNFKEQ. The CDR3 is made up of 17 amino acids. CDR3: CASSQDRGSGVQETQYF. The CDR3 nucleotides read TGTGCCAGCAGCCAAGATCGGGGTAGCGGGGTCCAAGAGACCCAGTACTTC.

The chain links TRBV4-2 to TRBJ1-6, with D possibly TRBD1 on 6 matching bases. The CDR3 loop spans 16 amino acids. CDR1 is LGHNA, CDR2 YNFKEQ, per germline. The V end lost 4 bases, the J end lost 7 bases, and 17 bases lay between the germline ends. CDR3 protein: CASSRTMDSTNSPLHF. The CDR3 region has the DNA TGTGCCAGCAGCCGAACCATGGACAGCACCAATTCACCCCTCCACTTT.